Listed below are T cell receptor beta chains from one sample, sequenced in a study of STAT3 mutations in large granular lymphocyte leukemia. Using immunoSEQ multiplex PCR, the repertoire was profiled, and TCRdb retains in-frame clones only, with some absent. The data contain under 20,000 clones, roughly 90% of them singletons. The sequenced sample was peripheral blood mononuclear cells. These receptor sequences come from a man in his fifties or sixties with T-cell large granular lymphocyte leukemia. Some clones in this sample may be carry-over from other donors' samples. CDR3s include the opening cysteine and the closing phenylalanine or tryptophan. A D gene is named only where the DNA matches it firmly. Rows may omit the clone size; those that give it use once, few, many or a size class.

TRBJ2-2	TRBV15	.	.	TGTGCCACCAGGGACAGGGAGGGGGTTTATACCGGGGAGCTGTTTTTT	CATRDREGVYTGELFF
TRBJ2-1	TRBV12-5	.	.	TGTGCTAGTGGTTTCTCCAATGAGCAGTTCTTC	CASGFSNEQFF
TRBJ2-6	TRBV19	.	TRBD1	TGTGCCAGTAGTCGACAGGGCTCTGGGGCCAACGTCCTGACTTTC	CASSRQGSGANVLTF
TRBJ1-6	TRBV19	.	TRBD1	TGTGCCAGTAGGACCGGGACAGAGAATTCACCCCTCCACTTT	CASRTGTENSPLHF
TRBJ1-2	TRBV6-1	.	TRBD1	TGTGCCAGCAGTGATCGACTGGACCGGGACAGTCCTTTCGGCTACACCTTC	CASSDRLDRDSPFGYTF
TRBJ2-3	TRBV29-1	once	TRBD2	TGCAGCGTCCTAGCGGGATCGTGGTATTTT	CSVLAGSWYF
TRBJ2-7	TRBV14	.	TRBD2	TGTGCCAGCAGCCATGTTCCGGGACTACCTACTTACGAGCAGTACTTC	CASSHVPGLPTYEQYF
TRBJ2-3	TRBV7-3	.	.	TGTGCCAGCAGCCCGACCTTTGGGGCAACCCCAGATACGCAGTATTTT	CASSPTFGATPDTQYF
TRBJ2-2	TRBV5-4	.	TRBD2	TGTGCCAGCAGCCCGGGAGGCGGGAGGGACGGGGAGCTGTTTTTT	CASSPGGGRDGELFF
TRBJ1-4	TRBV2	.	.	TGTGCCAGCAGTGTGGGGGCAGACCCAAAGGAAAAACTGTTTTTT	CASSVGADPKEKLFF
TRBJ2-7	TRBV5-3	.	.	TGTGCCAGAAGCTTGAAGGGAGCCTACGAGCAGTACTTC	CARSLKGAYEQYF
TRBJ1-1	TRBV28	.	.	TGTGCCAGCAGTCTTCGACGGTCTCACGGAGCTTTCTTT	CASSLRRSHGAFF
TRBJ2-1	TRBV5-4	.	TRBD2	TGTGCCAGCAGCTTGGTGGGACTAGCTGTCGACAATGAGCAGTTCTTC	CASSLVGLAVDNEQFF